The sequence of this T cell receptor beta chain was determined in a study of Graves' ophthalmopathy and Graves' hyperthyroidism. RNA served as the template for amplifying TCR beta CDR3 regions. RT-PCR in the first round used HTBI primers; a second-round multiplex PCR followed. Via MiXCR, TCRdb re-called the multiplex PCR reads, giving one row per CDR3 protein. This table has 600,000 to 650,000 distinct CDR3 sequences, 20% to 25% appearing once. Trimming shortened V by 3 bases and J by 3 bases, and 8 bases separated the two germline ends. The CDR3 has 13 amino acids. CDR1 and CDR2 from the germline V gene are KGHDR and SFDVKD. Participants with hyperthyroidism, aged 18 to 65, were newly diagnosed with under 2 months' duration. A diagnosis was made from clinical symptoms together with serum thyroxine, TRAb, thyroid ultrasound and orbital computed tomography.

The rearrangement links TRBV24-1 to TRBJ2-7; the D gene is possibly TRBD2 (5 bases). This TCR derives from a woman younger than 35 with stable Graves' hyperthyroidism. Some clones in this sample may be carry-over from other donors' samples. Sequencing was done on a sample of peripheral blood. As DNA, the CDR3 is TGTGCCACCAGTGATGGAGGACGCTACGAGCAGTACTTC. It is translated as CATSDGGRYEQYF.